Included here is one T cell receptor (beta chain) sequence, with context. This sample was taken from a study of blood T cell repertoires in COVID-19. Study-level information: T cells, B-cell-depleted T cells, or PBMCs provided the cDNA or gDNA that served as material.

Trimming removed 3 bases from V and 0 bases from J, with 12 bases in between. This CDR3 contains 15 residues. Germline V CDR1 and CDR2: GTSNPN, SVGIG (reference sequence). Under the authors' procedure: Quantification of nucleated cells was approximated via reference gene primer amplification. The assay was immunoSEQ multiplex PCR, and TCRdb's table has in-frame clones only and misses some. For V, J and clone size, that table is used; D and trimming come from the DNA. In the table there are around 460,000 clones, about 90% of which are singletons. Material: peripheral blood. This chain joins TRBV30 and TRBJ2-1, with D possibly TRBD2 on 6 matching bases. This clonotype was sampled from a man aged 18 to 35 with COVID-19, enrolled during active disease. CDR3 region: CAWREGASSYNEQFF. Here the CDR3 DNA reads TGTGCCTGGAGGGAGGGCGCTAGCTCCTACAATGAGCAGTTCTTC.